This T cell receptor (beta chain) emerged from a study of T cells in women clearing cervical HPV infection. The table came from immunoSEQ multiplex PCR; TCRdb's copy has only in-frame clones and leaves some out. The sample includes tens of thousands of clones. Germline values: CDR1 SGHNT, CDR2 YYREEE (reference sequence). Trimming left V 4 bases short and J 3 bases short, with 8 bases between. This CDR3 contains 13 residues. For this clone: The read ends 3 residues before the CDR3 terminus; that terminus is restored from the germline J gene.

Sequenced input: blood buffy coat. The TCR was taken from a woman aged 18 to 75 with a cervical HPV16 infection that either progressed to CIN3+ or cleared (not recorded which). V usage is TRBV5-4 and J usage is TRBJ2-4, with TRBD1 as a possible D gene (6 bases). Here the CDR3 reads CASSPDSKNIQYF. Partial CDR3 DNA: TGTGCCAGCAGCCCGGACAGCAAAAACATT.